The 24 T cell receptor beta chains below were found in one sample sequenced in a study of blood T cell repertoires in COVID-19 (dated by TCRdb to about 2020). Receptor libraries were prepared by the immunoSEQ multiplex PCR assay. TCRdb retrieved this table from immuneACCESS and kept in-frame rearrangements only. Not all clones are present; in checked studies, unresolved V genes account for under half, and no reason is known for the remainder. The table for this sample lists about 270,000 clones; approximately 86% of them were counted only once. Approximately 9% of the sample goes to the ten largest clones. Sequencing was carried out using peripheral blood. The receptors were sampled from a man aged 40-49 years with active or convalescent COVID-19.

V and J are TRBV5-1 and TRBJ2-7; 11 nucleotides line up with TRBD2. The V gene end was trimmed by 4 bases and the J gene end by 3 bases; junction bases not matched to a gene: 9. The germline V gene encodes CDR1 SGHRS and CDR2 YFSETQ. This CDR3 comprises 16 residues. CDR3 nucleotide sequence: TGCGCCAGCAGCCGTAGTCCGGGACTAGCGGTCTACGAGCAGTACTTC. It translates to CASSRSPGLAVYEQYF.

The chain couples TRBV10-3 to TRBJ1-2; possible D gene TRBD1, 6 bases. V lost 8 bases to trimming and J lost 8 bases, with 18 bases between them. The CDR3 consists of 13 residues. CDR1 and CDR2 (germline): ENHRY, SYGVKD. The CDR3, as DNA: TGTGCCATCCGAGGGGACACGGCCTGGGGCTACACCTTC. This codes for CAIRGDTAWGYTF.

V gene TRBV5-1 combines with J gene TRBJ2-5; D possibly corresponds to TRBD2 (5 bases). The CDR3 extends over 14 amino acids. V was clipped by 0 bases and J by 3 bases, with 9 bases between them. CDR1 SGHRS and CDR2 YFSETQ come from the germline V gene. CDR3 loop: CASSLAREKETQYF. The CDR3 DNA reads as TGCGCCAGCAGCTTGGCGAGGGAAAAAGAGACCCAGTACTTC.

The sample holds many counts of this clone. The rearrangement joins TRBV30 to TRBJ2-7, with 9 bases lining up with TRBD2. V shed 1 base and J 2 bases; nucleotides not matched to a gene: 3. The CDR3 totals 14 residues. Germline CDR1 reads GTSNPN; CDR2 reads SVGIG (reference sequence). The CDR3: CAWSEIAGAYEQYF. CDR3 nucleotide sequence: TGTGCCTGGAGTGAAATAGCGGGAGCCTACGAGCAGTACTTC. The whole variable domain, remainder taken from reference TRBV30 and TRBJ2-7, is SQTIHQWPATLVQPVGSPLSLECTVEGTSNPNLYWYRQAAGRGLQLLFYSVGIGQISSEVPQNLSASRPQDRQFILSSKKLLLSDSGFYLCAWSEIAGAYEQYFGPGTRLTVT.

V and J are TRBV30 and TRBJ1-1; D not resolved. Germline V gene lookup returns CDR1 GTSNPN and CDR2 SVGIG (reference sequence). The CDR3 spans 11 residues. The V end was cut by 2 bases, the J end by 4 bases, with 5 bases between. Here the CDR3 reads CAWSLVTEAFF. The CDR3 nucleotides read TGTGCCTGGAGTCTTGTCACTGAAGCTTTCTTT.

The chain employs TRBV25-1 and TRBJ2-1; D remains unclear. The CDR3 is made up of 14 amino acids. V lost 4 bases and J lost 0, with 7 bases in between. Germline CDR1 and CDR2: MGHDK and SYGVNS. This CDR3 is CASSAQSSYNEQFF. The CDR3, as DNA: TGTGCCAGCAGTGCACAGTCCTCCTACAATGAGCAGTTCTTC. Full variable domain (outside the CDR3, taken from reference TRBV25-1 and TRBJ2-1): EADIYQTPRYLVIGTGKKITLECSQTMGHDKMYWYQQDPGMELHLIHYSYGVNSTEKGDLSSESTVSRIRTEHFPLTLESARPSHTSQYLCASSAQSSYNEQFFGPGTRLTVL.

The chain links TRBV30 to TRBJ1-5; unclear D gene. The germline CDR1 and CDR2 sequences are GTSNPN and SVGIG (reference sequence). V was trimmed by 1 base and J by 4 bases, leaving 8 bases between them. The CDR3 loop spans 13 amino acids. The CDR3: CAWSAGVNQPQHF. The CDR3 DNA is TGTGCCTGGAGTGCCGGAGTTAATCAGCCCCAGCATTTT. Full variable domain (rest looked up from reference TRBV30 and TRBJ1-5): SQTIHQWPATLVQPVGSPLSLECTVEGTSNPNLYWYRQAAGRGLQLLFYSVGIGQISSEVPQNLSASRPQDRQFILSSKKLLLSDSGFYLCAWSAGVNQPQHFGDGTRLSIL.

V usage is TRBV6-5 and J usage is TRBJ1-1, with 9 bases that match TRBD1. V was clipped by 5 bases and J by 5 bases; unmatched bases: 9. The CDR3 is 15 amino acids. The V gene's germline CDR1 is MNHEY and CDR2 SVGAGI. CDR3 bases: TGTGCCAGCAGTAAAACAGGGGGCGTTTCGACTGAAGCTTTCTTT. Encoded protein: CASSKTGGVSTEAFF.

This clone was seen a few times. The rearrangement uses TRBV4-1 and TRBJ2-7; TRBD2 aligns across 8 bases. Germline values: CDR1 MGHRA, CDR2 YSYEKL. J lost 2 bases, V lost 0 bases, and 3 bases had no gene match. The CDR3 spans 15 residues. Written as DNA, the CDR3 is TGCGCCAGCAGCCAAGATACCGGGAGGGCCTACGAGCAGTACTTC. Its translation: CASSQDTGRAYEQYF.

With respect to this clone: One end of the junction varies from germline; a read error may be responsible. This rearrangement joins TRBV19 to TRBJ1-1, with 7 nucleotides matching TRBD1. The CDR3 totals 12 residues. Germline CDR1 is LNHDA and CDR2 is SQIVND (reference sequence). The CDR3 sequence: CATGPLNTEAFF. The DNA of the CDR3 is TGCGCGACAGGGCCATTGAACACTGAAGCTTTCTTT. The full variable domain, in which reference TRBV19 and TRBJ1-1 provide the parts outside the CDR3, is DGGITQSPKYLFRKEGQNVTLSCEQNLNHDAMYWYRQDPGQGLRLIYYSQIVNDFQKGDIAEGYSVSREKKESFPLTVTSAQKNPTAFYLCATGPLNTEAFFGQGTRLTVV.

The gene calls are TRBV5-1 and TRBJ1-4, with D perhaps TRBD1 (5 bases). This CDR3 is 15 amino acids long. V was trimmed by 2 bases and J by 6 bases, leaving 14 bases between them. Per the germline V gene, CDR1 is SGHRS and CDR2 is YFSETQ. CDR3 nucleotide sequence: TGCGCCAGCAGCTTAACATTGGGGCTTGATGAAAAACTGTTTTTT. Its protein product is CASSLTLGLDEKLFF.

This clone has only one observation. This rearrangement joins TRBV5-4 to TRBJ2-2; the match to TRBD1 covers 7 bases. Trimming at V came to 4 bases and at J to 2 bases, leaving 8 bases not matched to a gene. CDR3 length: 16 residues. Germline V gives CDR1 SGHNT, CDR2 YYREEE (reference sequence). CDR3 nucleotide sequence: TGTGCCAGCAGCCCGCCGGGACAGATAAACACCGGGGAGCTGTTTTTT. This translates into CASSPPGQINTGELFF.

V and J are TRBV28 and TRBJ2-7, with a possible D match to TRBD2 (5 bases). V gave up 4 bases and J gave up 0 bases, with 13 bases separating them. Germline lookup yields CDR1 MDHEN and CDR2 SYDVKM. The CDR3 extends over 15 amino acids. CDR3 nucleotide sequence: TGTGCCAGCAGTTGGGAACGGGATAACTCCTACGAGCAGTACTTC. Translation gives CASSWERDNSYEQYF.

The chain combines TRBV19 with TRBJ1-5, with D possibly TRBD1 on 5 matching bases. V lost 3 bases to trimming and J lost 7 bases, with 13 bases between them. The CDR3 extends over 14 amino acids. Germline V CDR1 and CDR2: LNHDA, SQIVND (reference sequence). The CDR3 sequence is CASSMVQARQPQHF. The DNA of the CDR3 is TGTGCCAGTAGTATGGTACAGGCGAGGCAGCCCCAGCATTTT.

V is TRBV24-1 and J is TRBJ1-2, with 11 bases matching TRBD1. The CDR3 extends over 13 amino acids. Trimming took 12 bases from V and 7 from J; bases not matched to a gene: 9. Per germline, CDR1 KGHDR and CDR2 SFDVKD. CDR3 in DNA: TGTGCCGTGGAAGGACAGGGGGCTTCTGGCTACACCTTC. It codes for CAVEGQGASGYTF.

The chain combines TRBV2 with TRBJ2-3; the match to TRBD2 covers 7 bases. The CDR3 length is 17 residues. Germline V gene lookup returns CDR1 SNHLY and CDR2 FYNNEI. V was clipped by 4 bases and J by 3 bases; unmatched bases: 13. Written as DNA, the CDR3 is TGTGCCAGCAGTGGGAGGGTCTACGGCGGGAGAACAGATACGCAGTATTTT. Translation: CASSGRVYGGRTDTQYF.

The chain employs TRBV7-2 and TRBJ1-5; 8 positions agree with TRBD1. The CDR3 extends over 14 amino acids. Germline loops: CDR1 SGHTA, CDR2 FQGNSA. Unmatched junction bases numbered 3, after V lost 8 bases and J lost 0 bases. CDR3 sequence: CASRTGYSNQPQHF. The CDR3 bases are TGTGCCAGCCGGACAGGGTATAGCAATCAGCCCCAGCATTTT.

V usage is TRBV24-1 and J usage is TRBJ2-1, with D possibly TRBD2 on 5 matching bases. CDR1 KGHDR and CDR2 SFDVKD come from the germline V gene. This CDR3 has 14 amino acids. Trimming left V 1 base short and J 3 bases short, with 6 bases between. The CDR3 DNA sequence: TGTGCCACCAGTGATTTTGGACTCTACAATGAGCAGTTCTTC. Its translation: CATSDFGLYNEQFF.

The V and J genes are TRBV19 and TRBJ1-1, with D possibly TRBD1 on 5 matching bases. CDR1 is LNHDA and CDR2 is SQIVND in the germline V gene (reference sequence). Trimming shortened V by 1 base and J by 5 bases, and 8 bases separated the two germline ends. The CDR3 consists of 13 residues. CDR3 sequence reads: CASSIGQLTEAFF. The CDR3 bases are TGTGCCAGTAGTATAGGACAGCTAACTGAAGCTTTCTTT.

This clone was observed a handful of times. The chain carries TRBV7-3 and TRBJ1-5; D is perhaps TRBD1 (5 bases). The CDR3 totals 13 residues. The germline V gene encodes CDR1 SGHTA and CDR2 FQGTGA. Trimming stripped 5 bases from V and 4 bases from J, with 9 bases between. CDR3 coding DNA: TGTGCCAGCAGCCTACAGGAAAATCAGCCCCAGCATTTT. Its protein product is CASSLQENQPQHF.

V is TRBV2 and J is TRBJ1-1; TRBD1 matches at 8 bases. The CDR3 runs 15 residues. The junction had 9 bases not matched to a gene; V was cut back by 9 bases and J by 0 bases. Germline lookup yields CDR1 SNHLY and CDR2 FYNNEI. In DNA form, the CDR3 reads TGTGCCAGAGAGCCGCAGGGGGCTCTGAACACTGAAGCTTTCTTT. Its protein product is CAREPQGALNTEAFF.

The V gene is TRBV30, the J gene TRBJ2-5; 12 bases line up with TRBD1. J gave up 4 bases and V 5 bases, and 2 bases lay outside the gene matches. The CDR3 consists of 13 residues. The V gene's germline CDR1 is GTSNPN and CDR2 SVGIG (reference sequence). The CDR3 DNA sequence: TGTGCCTGGGGGGGACAGGGGGCAGAGACCCAGTACTTC. Amino acids: CAWGGQGAETQYF.

The rearrangement joins TRBV11-2 to TRBJ2-2; a weak D match, TRBD2 (5 bases). This CDR3 comprises 15 residues. The germline gives CDR1 SGHAT, CDR2 FQNNGV. V lost 5 bases, J lost 3 bases, and 13 bases lay in between. The CDR3 nucleotides read TGTGCCAGCAGCCGAACTAGTTCTGACACCGGGGAGCTGTTTTTT. Its protein is CASSRTSSDTGELFF.

The sample holds one count of this clone. The DNA for the CDR3 is TGTGCCAGCAGGGGGCAGGGGGCGAACAATCAGCCCCAGCATTTT. Amino acids: CASRGQGANNQPQHF. V is TRBV6-5 and J is TRBJ1-5, with 8 bases that match TRBD1. The CDR3 is 15 amino acids. V lost 6 bases to trimming and J lost 3 bases; unmatched junction nucleotides: 7. Germline CDR1 and CDR2: MNHEY and SVGAGI.